The 26 T cell receptor beta chains below all came from one sample that was sequenced in a study of blood T cells in healthy people across ages. Sample-barcoded 5' priming and a J-beta primer mix drove a second PCR of about 6 to 11 cycles. TCRdb redid the calling of the 5' RACE reads with MiXCR, one entry per CDR3 protein. The sample lists over 1,300,000 distinct CDR3 sequences, roughly 59% seen once, with 6.5% to 8% in the top ten. The sequenced material came from blood. The receptors were gathered from a man aged 18 to 29 in good health.

The V and J genes are TRBV20-1 and TRBJ2-5; no clear D. The CDR3 runs 14 residues. V was pared by 0 bases and J by 7 bases, with 15 bases between. CDR1 and CDR2 (germline): DFQATT, SNEGSKA (reference sequence). CDR3 in amino acids: CSARDTGAKGTQYF. The CDR3 bases are TGCAGTGCTAGAGATACTGGCGCGAAAGGGACCCAGTACTTC.

There are a few counts of this clonotype. The chain couples TRBV7-2 to TRBJ1-2; D might be TRBD1 (6 bases). The CDR3 contains 15 residues. The V gene lost 1 base and the J gene lost 5 bases, with 14 bases spanning the gap. The germline gives CDR1 SGHTA, CDR2 FQGNSA. The CDR3 sequence: CASSLDTGSSYGYTF. CDR3 in DNA: TGTGCCAGCAGCTTAGATACAGGGAGCTCGTATGGCTACACCTTC.

In this sample, this clonotype turned up a few times. V is TRBV6-2 or TRBV6-3 and J is TRBJ2-7; no definite D call. The CDR3 spans 14 residues. Germline V gives CDR1 MNHEY, CDR2 SVGEGT. V was pared by 2 bases and J by 0 bases, with 8 bases between. The DNA for the CDR3 is TGTGCCAGCAGTTACGTTCCGAGCTCCTACGAGCAGTACTTC. Residues: CASSYVPSSYEQYF.

The chain carries TRBV20-1 and TRBJ2-5; D perhaps matches TRBD2 (6 bases). V dropped 2 bases and J dropped 5 bases, with 18 bases sitting between them. CDR3 length: 15 residues. Germline loops: CDR1 DFQATT, CDR2 SNEGSKA (reference sequence). The CDR3 sequence: CSARLFEGGGETQYF. CDR3 nucleotides: TGCAGTGCTAGACTTTTTGAGGGAGGCGGGGAGACCCAGTACTTC.

This clonotype appeared a single time. The CDR3 spells CASSYSETHTQYF. The CDR3, as DNA: TGTGCCAGCAGTTACTCGGAGACCCATACGCAGTATTTT. V and J are TRBV6-6 and TRBJ2-3, with D hard to call. Trimming pared 0 bases from V and 7 bases from J, leaving 8 bases between. The CDR3 is 13 amino acids. The V gene's germline CDR1 is MNHNY and CDR2 SVGAGI (reference sequence).

For the CDR3, the DNA is TGTGCCAGCAGCTTAGGCGGGAGGTCTGGCTACACCTTC. This codes for CASSLGGRSGYTF. V and J are TRBV13 and TRBJ1-2; D is unresolved. The V gene's germline CDR1 is PRHDT and CDR2 FYEKMQ (reference sequence). The ends were cut back, 0 bases at V and 7 bases at J, with 9 bases in the middle. CDR3 length: 13 residues.

A few counts support this clonotype. CDR3 coding DNA: TGCGCCAGCAGGTCCCTGGTGCGGGAGATTACAGAGACCCAGTACTTC. This codes for CASRSLVREITETQYF. This rearrangement joins TRBV5-1 to TRBJ2-5; TRBD2 aligns across 7 bases. Germline assignment: CDR1 SGHRS and CDR2 YFSETQ. V lost 5 bases and J lost 4; bases outside the gene matches: 14. This CDR3 contains 16 residues. Filled out from reference TRBV5-1 and TRBJ2-5, the complete variable domain reads KAGVTQTPRYLIKTRGQQVTLSCSPISGHRSVSWYQQTPGQGLQFLFEYFSETQRNKGNFPGRFSGRQFSNSRSEMNVSTLELGDSALYLCASRSLVREITETQYFGPGTRLLVL.

The rearrangement links TRBV6-6 to TRBJ2-3; maybe TRBD2 (5 bases). Germline CDR1 is MNHNY and CDR2 is SVGAGI (reference sequence). This CDR3 is 15 amino acids long. The V and J ends lost 2 bases and 2 bases respectively, with 11 bases between them. The CDR3 coding sequence is TGTGCCAGCAGTTACCCGGAGGAACACACAGATACGCAGTATTTT. Its protein is CASSYPEEHTDTQYF.

J is TRBJ2-5 and V is TRBV7-2; TRBD1 matches 8 bases. This CDR3 is built from 14 residues. Per germline, CDR1 SGHTA and CDR2 FQGNSA. V lost 2 bases and J lost 5; bases outside the gene matches: 4. The DNA for the CDR3 is TGTGCCAGCAGCTTAAGACAGGGGTGGGAGACCCAGTACTTC. Translated, it gives CASSLRQGWETQYF.

In its sample, this clonotype was seen a few times. The genes are TRBV11-2 and TRBJ2-7; TRBD2 aligns across 10 bases. Near its end, the DNA agrees better with TRBJ2-5, so the J call may be wrong. This CDR3 is 18 amino acids long. CDR1 is SGHAT, CDR2 FQNNGV, per germline. This CDR3 is CASSQRSSGGLGLETQYF. CDR3 bases: TGTGCCAGCAGCCAACGTTCTAGCGGGGGTCTGGGCTTAGAGACCCAGTACTTC.

The chain uses TRBV20-1 and TRBJ2-7, with 8 bases lining up with TRBD1. CDR1 is DFQATT, CDR2 SNEGSKA, per germline (reference sequence). CDR3 length equals 14 residues. J gave up 1 base and V 6 bases, and 8 bases lay outside the gene matches. CDR3 nucleotide sequence: TGCAGTGCCAGCAGACAGGGGAGATCCTACGAGCAGTACTTC. Translating it yields CSASRQGRSYEQYF.

The genes are TRBV20-1 and TRBJ2-5; 7 bases align to TRBD2. The J call may be incorrect, as the DNA end agrees better with TRBJ2-7. The CDR3 runs to 13 residues. The V gene's germline CDR1 is DFQATT and CDR2 SNEGSKA (reference sequence). As DNA, the CDR3 is TGCAGTGCCTCTGGCGGGGGACGTCCCGAGCAGTACTTC. It codes for CSASGGGRPEQYF.

The V and J genes are TRBV5-1 and TRBJ2-5; TRBD2 matches at 10 bases. Germline V gene sequence: CDR1 SGHRS, CDR2 YFSETQ. The CDR3 extends over 17 amino acids. Trimming cost V 2 bases and J 2 bases; bases outside gene matches: 9. CDR3 amino acids: CASSLGLAGALQETQYF. CDR3 bases: TGCGCCAGCAGCTTAGGTCTAGCGGGGGCCTTACAAGAGACCCAGTACTTC.

The chain combines TRBV20-1 with TRBJ2-3; 7 positions agree with TRBD2. CDR3 length equals 16 residues. The germline V gene encodes CDR1 DFQATT and CDR2 SNEGSKA (reference sequence). Trimming removed 4 bases from V and 0 bases from J; junction bases left unmatched: 10. CDR3 nucleotides: TGCAGTGCTACAAAGGCCGGCGGGGGTAGCACAGATACGCAGTATTTT. Translated, it gives CSATKAGGGSTDTQYF.

The genes are TRBV6-5 and TRBJ2-3; a possible D gene is TRBD1 (9 bases). Germline V gene data show CDR1 as MNHEY and CDR2 as SVGAGI. Trimming took off 4 bases at V and 1 base at J, with 24 bases between the two ends. CDR3 length: 19 residues. CDR3 sequence reads: CASSSDRGSGTRRTDTQYF. The DNA of the CDR3 is TGTGCCAGCAGTTCCGACAGGGGGTCCGGGACTAGACGCACAGATACGCAGTATTTT.

This rearrangement joins TRBV27 to TRBJ2-3; D might be TRBD1 or TRBD2, each matching 7 bases. V was shortened by 4 bases and J by 5 bases, with 13 bases between the two germline ends. The CDR3 consists of 14 residues. CDR1 and CDR2 from the germline V gene are MNHEY and SMNVEV (reference sequence). The DNA for the CDR3 is TGTGCCAGCAGTTCAGGGGGGGGTGGAGATACGCAGTATTTT. Translated: CASSSGGGGDTQYF.

This clonotype was seen a few times. The J gene is TRBJ2-3, the V gene TRBV4-1; tentatively, D is TRBD1 or TRBD2 (5 bases each). This CDR3 spans 12 amino acids. Trimming left V 2 bases short and J 6 bases short, with 6 bases between. Per the germline V gene, CDR1 is MGHRA and CDR2 is YSYEKL. CDR3 nucleotide sequence: TGCGCCAGCAGCCAATGGGGGGATACGCAGTATTTT. The encoded protein is CASSQWGDTQYF.

V usage is TRBV7-2 and J usage is TRBJ2-3; the D is unclear. Deletions cut 3 bases from V and 0 bases from J, with 13 bases between. CDR1 and CDR2 from the germline V gene are SGHTA and FQGNSA. This CDR3 contains 16 residues. In DNA, the CDR3 is TGTGCCAGCAGCTTCGGGTCCTACCTTAGCACAGATACGCAGTATTTT. Translating gives CASSFGSYLSTDTQYF.

This clonotype was seen once. The chain combines TRBV25-1 with TRBJ2-3; 9 bases are a match to TRBD1. The CDR3 contains 16 residues. V lost 6 bases and J lost 3; bases outside the gene matches: 10. The germline V gene encodes CDR1 MGHDK and CDR2 SYGVNS. DNA for the CDR3: TGTGCCAGCAGCTTAGAGGTGGGGACAGGGACAGATACGCAGTATTTT. This translates into CASSLEVGTGTDTQYF.

The CDR3 region has the DNA TGTGCCAGCAGCTTAGCGCGGATGGGACTGAACACCGGGGAGCTGTTTTTT. Protein sequence: CASSLARMGLNTGELFF. V gene TRBV7-9 combines with J gene TRBJ2-2, with TRBD2 as a possible D gene (6 bases). Trimming removed 0 bases at V and 1 base at J, with 12 bases between. This CDR3 region has 17 residues. Germline CDR1 reads SEHNR; CDR2 reads FQNEAQ (reference sequence).

The chain carries TRBV12-3 or TRBV12-4 and TRBJ2-1; no clear D gene. V shed 5 bases and J shed 10 bases, with 9 bases lying between them. The CDR3 sequence is 11 residues long. The CDR3 loop is CASSRYLEQFF. The CDR3 DNA reads as TGTGCCAGCAGTCGTTATTTGGAGCAGTTCTTC.

The chain recombines TRBV2 with TRBJ1-4, with a tentative D call TRBD1 (5 bases). The germline V gene encodes CDR1 SNHLY and CDR2 FYNNEI. The germline V and J ends were trimmed by 6 bases and 0 bases, with 8 bases remaining between them. CDR3 length: 14 amino acids. The CDR3: CASSREATNEKLFF. Written as DNA, the CDR3 is TGTGCCAGCAGCAGGGAGGCAACTAATGAAAAACTGTTTTTT. Full variable domain (remainder filled in from reference TRBV2 and TRBJ1-4): EPEVTQTPSHQVTQMGQEVILRCVPISNHLYFYWYRQILGQKVEFLVSFYNNEISEKSEIFDDQFSVERPDGSNFTLKIRSTKLEDSAMYFCASSREATNEKLFFGSGTQLSVL.

This clonotype showed up just a few times. The V call is TRBV5-1, the J call TRBJ2-1; either TRBD1 or TRBD2 may supply D (5 bases each). V gave up 8 bases and J gave up 6 bases, with 9 bases separating them. Germline V gene sequence: CDR1 SGHRS, CDR2 YFSETQ. This CDR3 contains 11 residues. CDR3 residues: CASWDVNEQFF. CDR3 nucleotide sequence: TGCGCCAGTTGGGACGTCAATGAGCAGTTCTTC.

The CDR3 sequence is CASSPDGDGNQPQHF. The CDR3 DNA reads TGTGCCAGCAGCCCCGACGGGGATGGAAATCAGCCCCAGCATTTT. The J gene is TRBJ1-5, the V gene TRBV7-2; D unresolved. CDR1 and CDR2 from the germline V gene are SGHTA and FQGNSA. Trimming removed 5 bases from V and 4 bases from J, with 15 bases in between. The CDR3 runs to 15 residues. The full variable domain, completed using reference TRBV7-2 and TRBJ1-5, is GAGVSQSPSNKVTEKGKDVELRCDPISGHTALYWYRQSLGQGLEFLIYFQGNSAPDKSGLPSDRFSAERTGGSVSTLTIQRTQQEDSAVYLCASSPDGDGNQPQHFGDGTRLSIL.

V gene TRBV3-1 combines with J gene TRBJ2-1; a possible D gene is TRBD2 (5 bases). From germline, CDR1 is LGHDT and CDR2 YNNKEL (reference sequence). The CDR3 totals 19 residues. The V and J ends lost 0 bases and 0 bases respectively, with 18 bases between them. CDR3 sequence: CASSQDGSWTGSSYNEQFF. The CDR3 DNA follows: TGTGCCAGCAGCCAAGATGGGTCTTGGACTGGGAGCTCCTACAATGAGCAGTTCTTC.

This rearrangement joins TRBV27 to TRBJ2-3; TRBD2 matches 9 bases. The ends lost 5 bases at V and 7 bases at J; junction bases unmatched: 28. The CDR3 runs 21 residues. In germline, CDR1 is MNHEY, CDR2 SMNVEV (reference sequence). CDR3 coding DNA: TGTGCCAGCAGTATTAGCGGGAGTCATATCTTGGTGGATGAGGCGGCCCATACGCAGTATTTT. Translation: CASSISGSHILVDEAAHTQYF.